The rows below give T cell receptor beta chains drawn from one sample of a study of Ad26.COV2.S vaccination and SARS-CoV-2 variants. The repertoire was sequenced with immunoSEQ multiplex PCR; TCRdb's copy has only in-frame clones and lacks some. Of over 400,000 clones in the sample, around 92% are singletons; the top ten hold around 1.8%. The sequencing here drew on peripheral blood, taken in a trial of Ad26.COV2.S vaccine versus placebo. All receptors come from a person aged 18-65 years who received the Ad26.COV2.S COVID-19 vaccine or a placebo. Both conserved end residues are part of each CDR3. The D gene is left open where the match is weak.

V: TRBV28
D: NA
CDR3: CASSLGQGRNQPQHF

V: TRBV12-3/TRBV12-4
D: NA
CDR3: CASGGGRHEQYF

V: TRBV28
D: NA
CDR3: CASSSSGQTDGYTF

V: TRBV6-5
D: NA
CDR3: CASTIRSNQPQHF

V: TRBV6-6
D: TRBD1
CDR3: CASTWTGVTSTDTQYF

V: TRBV9
D: NA
CDR3: CASSVGQVGAYGYTF

V: TRBV7-4
D: NA
CDR3: CASSLDLAAAEQFF

V: TRBV14
D: NA
CDR3: CASSARASSTDTQYF

V: TRBV5-4
D: NA
CDR3: CASSLQQGHYNYGYTF

V: TRBV7-6
D: TRBD2
CDR3: CASSSTSGYTDTQYF

V: TRBV2
D: NA
CDR3: CASSAGRRTDTQYF

V: TRBV7-9
D: NA
CDR3: CASRTNYGYTF

V: TRBV7-6
D: TRBD1
CDR3: CASSSIRGTGTDLWSYTF

V: TRBV28
D: NA
CDR3: CASSLGLSLGSTNPYEQYF

V: TRBV15
D: TRBD1
CDR3: CATSLDRGPNGYTF

V: TRBV28
D: NA
CDR3: CAGKGVGETQYF

V: TRBV6-5
D: NA
CDR3: CASSYSAQSYGYTF

V: TRBV7-2
D: TRBD1
CDR3: CASSWDRGQETQYF

V: TRBV29-1
D: NA
CDR3: CSVMDSYEQYF

V: TRBV27
D: NA
CDR3: CASSLGSGAYNEQFF